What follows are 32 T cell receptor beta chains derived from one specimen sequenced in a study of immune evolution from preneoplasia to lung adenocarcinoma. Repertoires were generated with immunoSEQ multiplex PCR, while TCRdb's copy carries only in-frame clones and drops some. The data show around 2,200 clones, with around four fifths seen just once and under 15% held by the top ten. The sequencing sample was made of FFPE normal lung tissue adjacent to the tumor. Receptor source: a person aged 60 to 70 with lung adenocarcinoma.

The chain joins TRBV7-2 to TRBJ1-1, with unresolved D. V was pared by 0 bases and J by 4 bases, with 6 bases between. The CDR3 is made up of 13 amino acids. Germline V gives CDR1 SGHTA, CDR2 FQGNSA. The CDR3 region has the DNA TGTGCCAGCAGCTTAGCAGGGATCACTGAAGCTTTCTTT. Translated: CASSLAGITEAFF.

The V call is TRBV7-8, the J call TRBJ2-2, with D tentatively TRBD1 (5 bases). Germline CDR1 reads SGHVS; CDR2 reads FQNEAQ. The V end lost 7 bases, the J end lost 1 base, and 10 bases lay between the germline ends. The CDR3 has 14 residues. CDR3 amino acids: CASTGRGNTGELFF. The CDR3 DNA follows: TGTGCCAGCACCGGTAGGGGGAACACCGGGGAGCTGTTTTTT.

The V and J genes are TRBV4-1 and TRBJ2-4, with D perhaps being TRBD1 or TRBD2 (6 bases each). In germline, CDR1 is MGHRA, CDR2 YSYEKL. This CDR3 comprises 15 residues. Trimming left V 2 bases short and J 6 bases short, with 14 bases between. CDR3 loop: CASSQMDGGPNIQYF. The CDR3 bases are TGCGCCAGCAGCCAAATGGATGGGGGGCCAAACATTCAGTACTTC.

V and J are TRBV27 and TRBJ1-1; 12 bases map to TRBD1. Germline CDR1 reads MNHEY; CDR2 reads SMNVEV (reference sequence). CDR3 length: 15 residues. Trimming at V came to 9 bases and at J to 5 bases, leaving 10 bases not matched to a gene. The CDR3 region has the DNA TGTGCCAGTGCCGGGACAGGGGGCGGTCGGACTGAAGCTTTCTTT. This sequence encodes CASAGTGGGRTEAFF.

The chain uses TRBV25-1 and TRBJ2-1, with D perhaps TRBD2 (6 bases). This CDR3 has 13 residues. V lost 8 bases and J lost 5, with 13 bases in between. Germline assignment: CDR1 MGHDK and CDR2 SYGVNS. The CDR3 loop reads CASGRDFNNEQFF. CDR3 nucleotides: TGTGCCAGCGGTCGGGACTTCAACAATGAGCAGTTCTTC. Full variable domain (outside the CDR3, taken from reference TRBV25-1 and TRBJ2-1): EADIYQTPRYLVIGTGKKITLECSQTMGHDKMYWYQQDPGMELHLIHYSYGVNSTEKGDLSSESTVSRIRTEHFPLTLESARPSHTSQYLCASGRDFNNEQFFGPGTRLTVL.

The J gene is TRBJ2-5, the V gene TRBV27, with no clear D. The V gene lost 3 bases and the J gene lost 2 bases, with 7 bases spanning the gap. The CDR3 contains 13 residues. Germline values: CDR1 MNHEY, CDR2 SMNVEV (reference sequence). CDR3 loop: CASSLQRQETQYF. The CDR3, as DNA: TGTGCCAGCAGTTTGCAGCGTCAAGAGACCCAGTACTTC.

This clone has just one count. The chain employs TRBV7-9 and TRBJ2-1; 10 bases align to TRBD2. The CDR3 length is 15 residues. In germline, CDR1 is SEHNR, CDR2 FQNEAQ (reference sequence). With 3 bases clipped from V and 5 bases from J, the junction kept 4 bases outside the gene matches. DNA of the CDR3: TGTGCCAGCAGCTTTCTAGCGGGAGCGGACAATGAGCAGTTCTTC. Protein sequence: CASSFLAGADNEQFF.

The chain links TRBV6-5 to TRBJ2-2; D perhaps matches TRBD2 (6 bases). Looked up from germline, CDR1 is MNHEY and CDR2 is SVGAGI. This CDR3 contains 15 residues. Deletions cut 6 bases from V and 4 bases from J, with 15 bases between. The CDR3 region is CASSFRRAGTGELFF. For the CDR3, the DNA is TGTGCCAGCAGCTTTAGGAGGGCAGGCACCGGGGAGCTGTTTTTT.

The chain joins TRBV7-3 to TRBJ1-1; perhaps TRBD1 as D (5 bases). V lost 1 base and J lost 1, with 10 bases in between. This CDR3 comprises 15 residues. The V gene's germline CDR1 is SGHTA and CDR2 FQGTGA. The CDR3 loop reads CASSLSGGRNTEAFF. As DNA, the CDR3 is TGTGCCAGCAGCTTAAGCGGGGGGAGGAACACTGAAGCTTTCTTT.

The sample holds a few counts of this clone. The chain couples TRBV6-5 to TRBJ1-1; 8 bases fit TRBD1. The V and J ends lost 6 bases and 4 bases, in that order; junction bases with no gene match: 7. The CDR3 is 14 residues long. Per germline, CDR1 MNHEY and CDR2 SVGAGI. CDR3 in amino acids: CASRVDRGFTEAFF. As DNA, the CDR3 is TGTGCCAGCAGAGTAGACAGGGGCTTCACTGAAGCTTTCTTT.

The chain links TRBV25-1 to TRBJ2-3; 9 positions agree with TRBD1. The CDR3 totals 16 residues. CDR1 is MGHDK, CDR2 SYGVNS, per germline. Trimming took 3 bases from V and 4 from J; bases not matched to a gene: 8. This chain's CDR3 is CASSDQGTGRADTQYF. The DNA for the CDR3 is TGTGCCAGCAGTGACCAAGGGACAGGGAGGGCAGATACGCAGTATTTT.

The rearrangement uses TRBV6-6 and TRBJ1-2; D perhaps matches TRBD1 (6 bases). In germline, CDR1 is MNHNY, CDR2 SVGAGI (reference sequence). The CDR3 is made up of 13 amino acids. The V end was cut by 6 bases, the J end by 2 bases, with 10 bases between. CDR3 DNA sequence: TGTGCCAGCAGCTCCCAGGGGAACTATGGCTACACCTTC. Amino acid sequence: CASSSQGNYGYTF.

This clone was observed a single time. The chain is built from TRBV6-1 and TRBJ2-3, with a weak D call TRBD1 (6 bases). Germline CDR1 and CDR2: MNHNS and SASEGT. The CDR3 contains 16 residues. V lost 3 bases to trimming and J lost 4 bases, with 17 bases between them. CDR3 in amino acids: CASSDGPGEGSDTQYF. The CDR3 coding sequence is TGTGCCAGCAGTGATGGTCCAGGGGAAGGGTCAGATACGCAGTATTTT.

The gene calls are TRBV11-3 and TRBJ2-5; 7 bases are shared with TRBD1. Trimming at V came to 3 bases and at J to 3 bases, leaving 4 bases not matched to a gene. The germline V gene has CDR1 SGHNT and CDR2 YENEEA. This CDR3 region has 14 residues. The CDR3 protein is CASSFGDSEETQYF. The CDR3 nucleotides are TGTGCCAGCAGCTTCGGGGACAGCGAAGAGACCCAGTACTTC.

The CDR3 sequence is CSVRDRNYEQYF. As DNA, the CDR3 is TGCAGCGTCCGGGACAGGAACTACGAGCAGTACTTC. The rearrangement joins TRBV29-1 to TRBJ2-7, with TRBD1 identical over 8 bases. The V segment lost 6 bases and the J segment 3 bases; nucleotides outside the gene matches: 4. The germline V gene encodes CDR1 SQVTM and CDR2 ANQGSEA. The CDR3 consists of 12 residues.

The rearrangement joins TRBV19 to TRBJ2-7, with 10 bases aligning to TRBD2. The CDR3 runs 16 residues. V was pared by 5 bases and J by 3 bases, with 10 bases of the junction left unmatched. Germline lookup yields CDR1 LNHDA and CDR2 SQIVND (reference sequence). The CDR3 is CASSEGVGTSVYEQYF. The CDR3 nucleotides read TGTGCCAGTAGTGAGGGGGTCGGGACTAGCGTCTACGAGCAGTACTTC.

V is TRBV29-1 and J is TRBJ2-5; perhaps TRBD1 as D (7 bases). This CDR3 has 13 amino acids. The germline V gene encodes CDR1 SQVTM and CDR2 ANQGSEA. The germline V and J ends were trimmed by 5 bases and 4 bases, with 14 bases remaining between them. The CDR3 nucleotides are TGCAGCGTTAGAGGAGGGGGCTTAGAGACCCAGTACTTC. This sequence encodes CSVRGGGLETQYF.

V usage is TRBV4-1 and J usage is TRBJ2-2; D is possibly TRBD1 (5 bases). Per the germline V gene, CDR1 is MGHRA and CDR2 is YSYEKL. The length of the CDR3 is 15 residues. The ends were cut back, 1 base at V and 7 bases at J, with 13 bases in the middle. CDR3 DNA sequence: TGCGCCAGCAGCCAAGCCCCGCAGGGTGGCGGGGAGCTGTTTTTT. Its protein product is CASSQAPQGGGELFF.

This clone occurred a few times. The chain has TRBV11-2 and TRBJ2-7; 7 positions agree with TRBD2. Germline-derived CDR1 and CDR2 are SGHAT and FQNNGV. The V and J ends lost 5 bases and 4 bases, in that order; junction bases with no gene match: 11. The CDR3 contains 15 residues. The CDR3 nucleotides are TGTGCCAGCAGCGCCTGGGGGGGGGATTTTTACGAGCAGTACTTC. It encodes CASSAWGGDFYEQYF.

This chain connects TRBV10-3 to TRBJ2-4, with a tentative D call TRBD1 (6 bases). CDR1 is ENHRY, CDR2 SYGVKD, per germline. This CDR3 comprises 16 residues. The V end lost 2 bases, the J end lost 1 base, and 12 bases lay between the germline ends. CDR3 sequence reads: CAISETGQEAKNIQYF. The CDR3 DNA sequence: TGTGCCATCAGTGAGACAGGGCAAGAGGCCAAAAACATTCAGTACTTC.

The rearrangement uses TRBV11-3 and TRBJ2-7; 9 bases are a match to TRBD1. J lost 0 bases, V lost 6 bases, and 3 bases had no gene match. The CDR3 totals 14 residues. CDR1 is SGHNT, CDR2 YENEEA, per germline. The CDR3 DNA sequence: TGTGCCAGCAGTGGGGGACAGGGCTCCTACGAGCAGTACTTC. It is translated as CASSGGQGSYEQYF.

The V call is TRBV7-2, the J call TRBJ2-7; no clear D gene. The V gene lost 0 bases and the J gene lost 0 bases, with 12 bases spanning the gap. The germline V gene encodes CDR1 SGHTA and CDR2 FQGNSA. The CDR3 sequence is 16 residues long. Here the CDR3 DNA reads TGTGCCAGCAGCTTAGCCGGCGGCGCAAGCTCCTACGAGCAGTACTTC. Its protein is CASSLAGGASSYEQYF.

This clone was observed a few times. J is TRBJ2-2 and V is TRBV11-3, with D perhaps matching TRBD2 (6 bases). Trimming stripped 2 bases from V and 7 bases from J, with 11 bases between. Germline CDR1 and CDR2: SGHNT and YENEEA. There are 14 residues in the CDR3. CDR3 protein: CASSLRGINGELFF. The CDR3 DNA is TGTGCCAGCAGCTTACGCGGGATCAACGGGGAGCTGTTTTTT.

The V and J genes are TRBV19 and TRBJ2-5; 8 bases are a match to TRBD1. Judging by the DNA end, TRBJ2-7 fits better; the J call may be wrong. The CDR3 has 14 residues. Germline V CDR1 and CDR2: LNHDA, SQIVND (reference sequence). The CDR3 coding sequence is TGTGCCAGTAGTGGAGGGGACAGGTCCTACGAGCAGTACTTC. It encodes CASSGGDRSYEQYF.

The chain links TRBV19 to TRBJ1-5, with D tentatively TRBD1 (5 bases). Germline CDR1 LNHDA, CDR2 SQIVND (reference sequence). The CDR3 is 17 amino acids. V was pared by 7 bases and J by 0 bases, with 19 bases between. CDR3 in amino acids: CASNPARTPYSNQPQHF. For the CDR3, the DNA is TGTGCCAGTAACCCAGCTCGGACACCGTATAGCAATCAGCCCCAGCATTTT.

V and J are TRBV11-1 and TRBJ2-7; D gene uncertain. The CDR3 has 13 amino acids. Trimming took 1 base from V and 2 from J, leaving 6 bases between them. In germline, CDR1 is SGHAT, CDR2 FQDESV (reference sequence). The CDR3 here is CASSLVDTYEQYF. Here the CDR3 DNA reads TGTGCCAGCAGCTTAGTGGATACCTACGAGCAGTACTTC.

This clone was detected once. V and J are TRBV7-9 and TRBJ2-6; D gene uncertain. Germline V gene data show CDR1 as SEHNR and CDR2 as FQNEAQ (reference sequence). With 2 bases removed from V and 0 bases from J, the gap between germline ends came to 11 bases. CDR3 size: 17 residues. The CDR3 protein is CASSLRTTPSGANVLTF. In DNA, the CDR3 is TGTGCCAGCAGCTTAAGAACGACCCCCTCTGGGGCCAACGTCCTGACTTTC.

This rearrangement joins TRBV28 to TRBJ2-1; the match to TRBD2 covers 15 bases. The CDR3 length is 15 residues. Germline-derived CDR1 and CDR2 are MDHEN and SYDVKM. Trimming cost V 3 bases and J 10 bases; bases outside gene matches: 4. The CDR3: CASSLGLAGGWEQFF. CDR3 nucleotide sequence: TGTGCCAGCAGTTTGGGACTAGCGGGAGGTTGGGAGCAGTTCTTC.

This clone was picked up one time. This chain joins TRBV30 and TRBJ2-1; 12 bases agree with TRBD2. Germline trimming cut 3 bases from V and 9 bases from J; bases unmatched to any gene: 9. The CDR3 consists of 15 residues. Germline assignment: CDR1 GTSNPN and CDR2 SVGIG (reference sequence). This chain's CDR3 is CAWRETSGSFREQFF. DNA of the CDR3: TGTGCCTGGAGGGAGACTAGCGGGAGTTTCCGTGAGCAGTTCTTC.

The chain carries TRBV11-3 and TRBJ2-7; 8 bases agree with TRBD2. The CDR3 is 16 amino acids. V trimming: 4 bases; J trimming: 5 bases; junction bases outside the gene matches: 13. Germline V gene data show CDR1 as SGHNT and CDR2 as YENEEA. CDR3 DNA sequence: TGTGCCAGCAGCTCCGGACGGACTGGGACTAGTGACGAGCAGTACTTC. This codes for CASSSGRTGTSDEQYF.

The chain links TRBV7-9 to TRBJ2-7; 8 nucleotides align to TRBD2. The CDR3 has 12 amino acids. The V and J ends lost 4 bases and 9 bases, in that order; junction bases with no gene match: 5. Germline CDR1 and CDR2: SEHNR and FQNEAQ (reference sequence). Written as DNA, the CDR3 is TGTGCCAGCAGCTACACTAGCGGAAGGCAGTACTTC. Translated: CASSYTSGRQYF.

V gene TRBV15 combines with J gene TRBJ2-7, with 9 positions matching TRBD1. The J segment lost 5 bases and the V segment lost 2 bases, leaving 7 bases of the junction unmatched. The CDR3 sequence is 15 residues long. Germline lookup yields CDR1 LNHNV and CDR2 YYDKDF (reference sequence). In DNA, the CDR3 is TGTGCCACCAGCAGATCGGGGACAGGGAGTAACGAGCAGTACTTC. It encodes CATSRSGTGSNEQYF.